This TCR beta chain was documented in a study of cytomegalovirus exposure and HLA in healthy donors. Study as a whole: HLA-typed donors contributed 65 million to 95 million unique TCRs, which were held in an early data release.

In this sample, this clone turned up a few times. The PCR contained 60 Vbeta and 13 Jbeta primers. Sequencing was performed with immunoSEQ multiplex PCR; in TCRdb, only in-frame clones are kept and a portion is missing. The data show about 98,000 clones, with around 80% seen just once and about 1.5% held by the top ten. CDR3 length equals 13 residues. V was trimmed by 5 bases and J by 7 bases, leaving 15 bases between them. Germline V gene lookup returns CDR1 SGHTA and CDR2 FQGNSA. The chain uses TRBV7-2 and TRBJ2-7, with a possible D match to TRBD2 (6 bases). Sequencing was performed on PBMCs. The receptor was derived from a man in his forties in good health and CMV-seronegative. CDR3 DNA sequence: TGTGCCAGCAGCCCGGGACCCGGGAGAGAGCAGTACTTC. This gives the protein CASSPGPGREQYF. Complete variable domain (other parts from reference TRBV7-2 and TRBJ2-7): GAGVSQSPSNKVTEKGKDVELRCDPISGHTALYWYRQSLGQGLEFLIYFQGNSAPDKSGLPSDRFSAERTGGSVSTLTIQRTQQEDSAVYLCASSPGPGREQYFGPGTRLTVT.